This is a list of T cell receptor beta chains from one sample in a study of blood T cell repertoires in COVID-19. Sequenced by immunoSEQ multiplex PCR; TCRdb stores in-frame clones only, minus some. The sample yields roughly 350,000 clones, more than 75% seen once. Source material: peripheral blood. The origin of the receptors is a woman in her forties or fifties with COVID-19, enrolled during active disease. Both conserved end residues are part of each CDR3. D genes are given only for firm matches. Where a row states a size, it is once, few, many or the class of an expanded clone; other rows omit it.

v_call,cdr3_length,clone_size,j_call,d_call,cdr3_nt,cdr3_aa
TRBV18,17,-,TRBJ2-2,-,TGTGCCAGCTCAGTTCAGCAGGGGGGCGTGAACACCGGGGAGCTGTTTTTT,CASSVQQGGVNTGELFF
TRBV5-1,15,-,TRBJ2-7,-,TGCGCCAGCACCCTAACCGGGACACCCACCTACGAGCAGTACTTC,CASTLTGTPTYEQYF
TRBV11-3,15,-,TRBJ1-6,-,TGTGCCAGCAGCCCACGATCGGGAGCTAATTCACCCCTCCACTTT,CASSPRSGANSPLHF
TRBV4-1,13,few,TRBJ1-5,-,TGCGCCAGCAGCCGAGGAGGGGATCAGCCCCAGCATTTT,CASSRGGDQPQHF
TRBV7-8,15,-,TRBJ2-1,TRBD2,TGTGCCAGCAGCTTAGCCCCGCGGGAGTTGAATGAGCAGTTCTTC,CASSLAPRELNEQFF
TRBV27,16,-,TRBJ2-5,TRBD2,TGTGCCAGCAGTCCACGGACTAGCGGGGTTTGGGAGACCCAGTACTTC,CASSPRTSGVWETQYF
TRBV2,13,-,TRBJ1-2,-,TGTGCCTCGTCCCCACAGGGTGGCTATGGCTACACCTTC,CASSPQGGYGYTF
TRBV30,17,-,TRBJ1-2,-,TGTGCCTGGAGTGTACATCTAAGGGAGGGGCTTTACTATGGCTACACCTTC,CAWSVHLREGLYYGYTF
TRBV6-5,16,-,TRBJ2-7,TRBD2,TGTGCCAGCAGTTACTCGATCCTAGCGGGAGCAATGTTGCAGTACTTC,CASSYSILAGAMLQYF
TRBV11-2,15,-,TRBJ2-3,-,TGTGCCAGCAGCTTATCCGGGATTCCCCCCATGGCGCAGTATTTT,CASSLSGIPPMAQYF
TRBV11-2,14,-,TRBJ2-7,-,TGTGCCAGCAGCTTAGGGGCGGGAACCTACGAGCAGTACTTC,CASSLGAGTYEQYF